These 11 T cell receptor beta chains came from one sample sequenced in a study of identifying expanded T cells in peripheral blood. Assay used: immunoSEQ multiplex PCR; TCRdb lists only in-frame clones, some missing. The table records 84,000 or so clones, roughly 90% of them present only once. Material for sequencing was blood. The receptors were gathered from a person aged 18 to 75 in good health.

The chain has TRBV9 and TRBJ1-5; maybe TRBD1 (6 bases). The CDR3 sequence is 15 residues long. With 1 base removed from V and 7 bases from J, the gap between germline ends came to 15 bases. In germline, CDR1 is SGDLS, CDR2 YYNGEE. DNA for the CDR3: TGTGCCAGCAGCGTAATCGGTATAGGGGGACAGCCCCAGCATTTT. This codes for CASSVIGIGGQPQHF. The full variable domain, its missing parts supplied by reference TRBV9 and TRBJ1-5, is DSGVTQTPKHLITATGQRVTLRCSPRSGDLSVYWYQQSLDQGLQFLIQYYNGEERAKGNILERFSAQQFPDLHSELNLSSLELGDSALYFCASSVIGIGGQPQHFGDGTRLSIL.

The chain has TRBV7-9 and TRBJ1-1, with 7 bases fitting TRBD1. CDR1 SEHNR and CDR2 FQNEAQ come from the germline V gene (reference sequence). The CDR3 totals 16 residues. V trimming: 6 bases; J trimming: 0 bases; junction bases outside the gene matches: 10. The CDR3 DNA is TGTGCCAGCAGTTACGGGACAGCCCTCATGAACACTGAAGCTTTCTTT. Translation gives CASSYGTALMNTEAFF.

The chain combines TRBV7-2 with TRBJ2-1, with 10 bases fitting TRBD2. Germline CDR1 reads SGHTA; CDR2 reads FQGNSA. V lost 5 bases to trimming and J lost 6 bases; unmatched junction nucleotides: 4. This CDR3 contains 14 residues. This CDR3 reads CASSPGTSVNEQFF. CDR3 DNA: TGTGCCAGCAGCCCCGGGACTAGCGTCAATGAGCAGTTCTTC.

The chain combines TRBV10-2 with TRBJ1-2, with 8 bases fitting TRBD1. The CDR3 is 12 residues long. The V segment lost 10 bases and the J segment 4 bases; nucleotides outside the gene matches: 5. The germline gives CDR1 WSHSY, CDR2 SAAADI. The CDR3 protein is CATGQGPYGYTF. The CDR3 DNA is TGCGCCACAGGACAGGGCCCCTATGGCTACACCTTC.

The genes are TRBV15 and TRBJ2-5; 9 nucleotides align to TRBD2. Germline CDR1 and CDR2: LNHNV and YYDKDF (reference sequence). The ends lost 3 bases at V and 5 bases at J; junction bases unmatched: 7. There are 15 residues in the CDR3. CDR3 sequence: CATSSGTSIRETQYF. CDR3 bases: TGTGCCACCAGCAGCGGGACTAGCATCCGGGAGACCCAGTACTTC.

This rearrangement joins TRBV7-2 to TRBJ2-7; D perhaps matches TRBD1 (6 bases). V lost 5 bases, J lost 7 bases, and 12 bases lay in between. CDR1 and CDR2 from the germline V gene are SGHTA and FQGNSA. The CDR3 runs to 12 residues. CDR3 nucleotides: TGTGCCAGCAGCGCGGGTAGGGGGGAGCAGTACTTC. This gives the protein CASSAGRGEQYF.

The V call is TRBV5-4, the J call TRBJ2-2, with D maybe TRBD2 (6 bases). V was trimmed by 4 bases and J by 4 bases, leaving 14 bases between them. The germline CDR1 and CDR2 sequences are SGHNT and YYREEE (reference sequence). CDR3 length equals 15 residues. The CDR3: CASSRRGGTTGELFF. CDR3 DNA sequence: TGTGCCAGCAGCCGGCGGGGTGGGACCACCGGGGAGCTGTTTTTT. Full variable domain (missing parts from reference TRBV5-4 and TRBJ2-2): ETGVTQSPTHLIKTRGQQVTLRCSSQSGHNTVSWYQQALGQGPQFIFQYYREEENGRGNFPPRFSGLQFPNYSSELNVNALELDDSALYLCASSRRGGTTGELFFGEGSRLTVL.

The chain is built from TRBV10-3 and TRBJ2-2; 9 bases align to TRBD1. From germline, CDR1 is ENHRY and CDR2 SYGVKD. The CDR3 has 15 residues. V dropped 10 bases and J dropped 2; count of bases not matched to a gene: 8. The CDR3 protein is CATRDRASNTGELFF. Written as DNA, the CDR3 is TGTGCCACCAGGGACAGGGCTTCTAACACCGGGGAGCTGTTTTTT.

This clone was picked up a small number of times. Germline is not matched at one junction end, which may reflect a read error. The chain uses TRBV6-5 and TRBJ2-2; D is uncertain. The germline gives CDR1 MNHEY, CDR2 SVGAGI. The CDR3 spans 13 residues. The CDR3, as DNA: TGTGCCAGCAGTGACTCCGACACCGGGGAGCTGTTTTTT. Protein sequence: CASSDSDTGELFF.

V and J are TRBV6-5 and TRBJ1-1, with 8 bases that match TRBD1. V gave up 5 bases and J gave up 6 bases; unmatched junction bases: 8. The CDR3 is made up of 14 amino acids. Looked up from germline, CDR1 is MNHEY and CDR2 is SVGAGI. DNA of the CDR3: TGTGCCAGCAGTCCTCGGACAGGGAAATCTGAAGCTTTCTTT. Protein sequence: CASSPRTGKSEAFF.

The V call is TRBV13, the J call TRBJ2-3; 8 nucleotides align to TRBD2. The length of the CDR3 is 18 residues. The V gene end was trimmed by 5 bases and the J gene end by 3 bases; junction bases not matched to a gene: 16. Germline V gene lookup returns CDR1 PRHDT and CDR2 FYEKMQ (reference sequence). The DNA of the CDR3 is TGTGCCAGCAGCCCGAAAGCGGGAGTTTTGGTGAGGACAGATACGCAGTATTTT. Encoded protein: CASSPKAGVLVRTDTQYF.